This record concerns one T cell receptor beta chain sequence. One junction end does not reproduce the germline sequence, and a read error may be involved. These data come from a study of CD8+CD57+ T cells in acquired aplastic anemia. Genomic DNA provided the template from which TCR beta VDJ and CDR3 profiles were obtained. MiXCR, applied by TCRdb to the reads, yields one record per CDR3 protein. The table lists under 150,000 distinct CDR3 sequences, 41% of them singletons. Germline loops: CDR1 SQVTM, CDR2 ANQGSEA. The CDR3 covers 13 residues. This chain uses TRBV29-1 with TRBJ2-5, with 7 bases identical to TRBD2. This TCR came from a human donor in good health, serving as a control. Sequencing input: sorted CD4+, CD8+, or CD8+CD57+ T cells (not recorded which) from PBMCs. CDR3 in DNA: TGCAGCGTGGAAGCAGGACTAGAGGAGACCCAGTACTTC. The encoded protein is CSVEAGLEETQYF. Full variable domain (outside the CDR3, taken from reference TRBV29-1 and TRBJ2-5): SAVISQKPSRDICQRGTSLTIQCQVDSQVTMMFWYRQQPGQSLTLIATANQGSEATYESGFVIDKFPISRPNLTFSTLTVSNMSPEDSSIYLCSVEAGLEETQYFGPGTRLLVL.